This T cell receptor (beta chain) is from a study of blood T cell repertoires in COVID-19. Overall study: The United States, Italy and Spain supplied acute and convalescent COVID-19 samples. T cells, B-cell-depleted T cells, or PBMCs supplied cDNA or gDNA.

In the study's own analysis: Reference gene primer amplification gave estimated nucleated cell counts. The table came from immunoSEQ multiplex PCR; TCRdb's copy has only in-frame clones and leaves some out. V and J calls and clone size come straight from that table; D and trimming were deduced from the DNA. The sample has 45,000 to 70,000 clones, around 80% seen once. Germline CDR1 reads SGHRS; CDR2 reads YFSETQ. This CDR3 comprises 15 residues. V lost 0 bases to trimming and J lost 6 bases; unmatched junction nucleotides: 3. Sequencing input: peripheral blood. The genes are TRBV5-1 and TRBJ2-3; TRBD1 aligns across 11 bases. This TCR was sampled from a woman of 80 years or more with acute or convalescent COVID-19. In nucleotides, the CDR3 is TGCGCCAGCAGCTTGGGGACAGGGGGCTTTGATACGCAGTATTTT. It is translated as CASSLGTGGFDTQYF.